These 8 T cell receptor beta chains were sequenced from one sample in a study of post-analysis software for immune sequencing data. Sequencing libraries made from TCR beta cDNA carried unique molecular identifiers. TCRdb re-analysed the PCR reads in MiXCR, keeping a single row per CDR3 protein. The data contain approximately 400,000 distinct CDR3 sequences, less than 35% of them singletons. Broader study findings: In patients, about five TRBV segments were more frequent than in controls, with TRBV5-6, TRBV5-1 and TRBV20-1 among them.

Their target antigens are unknown. The sequenced sample consisted of blood. These TCRs come from a girl under 18 with multiple sclerosis.

This clonotype was detected a few times. One junction end does not reproduce the germline sequence, and a read error may be involved. Here the CDR3 reads CASSLVLNTEAFF. The CDR3 DNA reads as TGTGCCAGCAGCTTAGTCTTGAACACTGAAGCTTTCTTT. The chain has TRBV12-3 or TRBV12-4 and TRBJ1-1; D is undetermined. The CDR3 is 13 residues long.

The table lists this clonotype with a count of one. A junction boundary mismatches the germline segment, possibly from a read error. This rearrangement joins TRBV5-1 to TRBJ2-7, with D unclear. The CDR3 extends over 15 amino acids. CDR1 SGHRS and CDR2 YFSETQ come from the germline V gene. CDR3 in DNA: TGCGCCAGTAGCTTGACACGATGGGACTCCTACGAGCAGTACTTC. This sequence encodes CASSLTRWDSYEQYF.

V is TRBV3-1 and J is TRBJ2-7; 9 bases align to TRBD2. This CDR3 contains 16 residues. V lost 3 bases to trimming and J lost 2 bases; unmatched junction nucleotides: 8. In germline, CDR1 is LGHDT, CDR2 YNNKEL (reference sequence). CDR3 loop: CASSHLASGTPYEQYF. DNA for the CDR3: TGTGCCAGCAGCCACCTGGCTAGCGGGACCCCCTACGAGCAGTACTTC.

J is TRBJ2-3 and V is TRBV14, with D maybe TRBD2 (5 bases). The CDR3 is 13 amino acids. The germline V and J ends were trimmed by 0 bases and 8 bases, with 9 bases remaining between them. Germline loops: CDR1 SGHDN, CDR2 FVKESK. The chain's CDR3 is CASSQDSGFTQYF. The CDR3 DNA follows: TGTGCCAGCAGCCAAGACTCGGGGTTTACGCAGTATTTT.

This clonotype came up a few times. This sequence joins TRBV15 and TRBJ2-3; TRBD1 aligns across 8 bases. The CDR3 spans 14 residues. Germline V gene data show CDR1 as LNHNV and CDR2 as YYDKDF (reference sequence). With 6 bases clipped from V and 2 bases from J, the junction kept 4 bases outside the gene matches. The CDR3 here is CATRADRATDTQYF. The CDR3 bases are TGTGCCACCAGAGCGGACAGGGCCACAGATACGCAGTATTTT.

There are a few counts of this clonotype. The chain combines TRBV2 with TRBJ2-1, with 10 bases aligning to TRBD2. Germline V CDR1 and CDR2: SNHLY, FYNNEI. The CDR3 is 17 amino acids. The V and J ends lost 7 bases and 5 bases, in that order; junction bases with no gene match: 14. CDR3 region: CASTRNRASGGHNEQFF. CDR3 nucleotides: TGTGCCAGCACCCGAAACCGGGCTAGCGGGGGCCACAATGAGCAGTTCTTC.

A few counts support this clonotype. The chain is built from TRBV4-1 and TRBJ2-5, with D perhaps matching TRBD1 (5 bases). The CDR3 consists of 14 residues. Germline values: CDR1 MGHRA, CDR2 YSYEKL. V lost 1 base and J lost 2, with 8 bases in between. The CDR3 sequence: CASSQVGVQETQYF. As DNA, the CDR3 is TGCGCCAGCAGCCAAGTAGGGGTACAAGAGACCCAGTACTTC.

The rearrangement uses TRBV28 and TRBJ2-7; TRBD2 might be the D (6 bases). Germline values: CDR1 MDHEN, CDR2 SYDVKM. CDR3 length equals 16 residues. Trimming removed 6 bases at V and 2 bases at J, with 20 bases between. The CDR3 DNA reads TGTGCCAGCAGCCTGACCATTAGCGGCTTAGCCTACGAGCAGTACTTC. It encodes CASSLTISGLAYEQYF.